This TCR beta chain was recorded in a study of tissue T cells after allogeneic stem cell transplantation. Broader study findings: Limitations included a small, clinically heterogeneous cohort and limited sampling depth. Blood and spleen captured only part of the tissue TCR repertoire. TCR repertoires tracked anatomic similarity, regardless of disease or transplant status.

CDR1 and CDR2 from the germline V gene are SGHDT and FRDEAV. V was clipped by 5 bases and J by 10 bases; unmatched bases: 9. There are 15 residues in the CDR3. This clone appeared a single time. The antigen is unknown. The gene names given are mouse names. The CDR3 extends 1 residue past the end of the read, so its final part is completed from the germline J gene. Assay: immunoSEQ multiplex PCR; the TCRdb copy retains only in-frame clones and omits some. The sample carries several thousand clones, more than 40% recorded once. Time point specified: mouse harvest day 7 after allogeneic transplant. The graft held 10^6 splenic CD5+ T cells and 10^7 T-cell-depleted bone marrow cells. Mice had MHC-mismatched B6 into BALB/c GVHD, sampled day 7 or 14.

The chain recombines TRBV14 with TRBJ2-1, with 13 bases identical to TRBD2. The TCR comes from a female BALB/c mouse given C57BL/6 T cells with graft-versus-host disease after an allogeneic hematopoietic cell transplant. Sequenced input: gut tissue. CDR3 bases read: TGTGCCAGCAGCCGACCGGGACTGGGGGGGGCGGAGCAGTTC. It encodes CASSRPGLGGAEQF. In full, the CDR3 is CASSRPGLGGAEQFF.